Below, 26 T cell receptor beta chains from the same sample are listed, as sequenced in a study of CD8+CD57+ T cells in acquired aplastic anemia. For sequencing, patients were chosen who had shown expansion of CD8+CD57+ cells by flow cytometry. It was genomic DNA that served as the template for profiling TCR beta VDJ and CDR3. TCRdb reanalysed the reads using MiXCR and keeps one entry per CDR3 protein. The sample has about 180,000 distinct CDR3 sequences; more than 45% are singletons. Sample: sorted CD4+, CD8+, or CD8+CD57+ T cells (not recorded which) from PBMCs. The receptors derive from a human donor with aplastic anemia.

This CDR3 reads CAISESREIGVYF. CDR3 coding DNA: TGTGCCATCAGTGAGTCGAGGGAGATCGGGGTGTATTTT. The chain combines TRBV10-3 with TRBJ2-3, with TRBD2 as a possible D gene (5 bases). The CDR3 is 13 residues long. The V gene lost 0 bases and the J gene lost 14 bases, with 15 bases spanning the gap. Per the germline V gene, CDR1 is ENHRY and CDR2 is SYGVKD.

This chain uses TRBV19 with TRBJ1-1; D is perhaps TRBD1 (6 bases). From germline, CDR1 is LNHDA and CDR2 SQIVND (reference sequence). This CDR3 has 15 residues. Trimming removed 6 bases from V and 1 base from J, with 15 bases in between. The CDR3 DNA reads TGTGCCAGTAGCCCTCCCGGGACACGGAACACTGAAGCTTTCTTT. This sequence encodes CASSPPGTRNTEAFF.

This clonotype was counted only a few times. This rearrangement joins TRBV5-6 to TRBJ2-7, with unresolved D. CDR3 length: 14 residues. CDR1 is SGHDT, CDR2 YYEEEE, per germline. Deletions cut 6 bases from V and 2 bases from J, with 15 bases between. The CDR3 DNA reads as TGTGCCAGCAACTCTAGGACGGCTCCCTACGAGCAGTACTTC. This codes for CASNSRTAPYEQYF. The full variable domain, completed using reference TRBV5-6 and TRBJ2-7, is DAGVTQSPTHLIKTRGQQVTLRCSPKSGHDTVSWYQQALGQGPQFIFQYYEEEERQRGNFPDRFSGHQFPNYSSELNVNALLLGDSALYLCASNSRTAPYEQYFGPGTRLTVT.

This clonotype showed up many times. The genes are TRBV10-3 and TRBJ1-6, with D maybe TRBD1 (5 bases). The CDR3 has 14 amino acids. V lost 5 bases, J lost 5 bases, and 10 bases lay in between. The germline gives CDR1 ENHRY, CDR2 SYGVKD. The CDR3 reads CAISPGQDNSPLHF. The DNA of the CDR3 is TGTGCCATCAGTCCTGGACAAGATAATTCACCCCTCCACTTT.

The genes are TRBV7-9 and TRBJ2-7; a possible D gene is TRBD2 (5 bases). Germline V gives CDR1 SEHNR, CDR2 FQNEAQ (reference sequence). V was shortened by 0 bases and J by 3 bases, with 6 bases between the two germline ends. The CDR3 extends over 13 amino acids. The CDR3 DNA sequence: TGTGCCAGCAGCTTAGCTAGCGACTACGAGCAGTACTTC. Translation gives CASSLASDYEQYF.

CDR3 region: CSAREGSGGVKNIQYF. Here the CDR3 DNA reads TGCAGTGCTAGAGAGGGATCCGGCGGGGTCAAAAACATTCAGTACTTC. The gene calls are TRBV20-1 and TRBJ2-4, with D possibly TRBD2 on 6 matching bases. Germline loops: CDR1 DFQATT, CDR2 SNEGSKA (reference sequence). The V end lost 0 bases, the J end lost 3 bases, and 15 bases lay between the germline ends. The CDR3 is made up of 16 amino acids.

This clonotype was seen many times. This sequence joins TRBV19 and TRBJ2-3; D is possibly TRBD2 (6 bases). Trimming left V 4 bases short and J 3 bases short, with 14 bases between. The CDR3 runs 15 residues. Per germline, CDR1 LNHDA and CDR2 SQIVND (reference sequence). CDR3 sequence: CASSTGRGRTDTQYF. For the CDR3, the DNA is TGTGCCAGTAGTACGGGGCGGGGTCGGACAGATACGCAGTATTTT.

This clonotype was detected ten times or more. The rearrangement links TRBV20-1 to TRBJ1-2; 7 bases fit TRBD1. Looked up from germline, CDR1 is DFQATT and CDR2 is SNEGSKA (reference sequence). CDR3 length: 14 amino acids. Trimming cost V 3 bases and J 5 bases; bases outside gene matches: 9. The CDR3 is CSASSQGGTYGYTF. The DNA of the CDR3 is TGCAGTGCTAGTAGCCAGGGGGGGACGTATGGCTACACCTTC.

The chain combines TRBV9 with TRBJ1-6; tentatively, D is TRBD1 (5 bases). The V end was cut by 2 bases, the J end by 2 bases, with 17 bases between. The CDR3 spans 18 residues. Germline CDR1 reads SGDLS; CDR2 reads YYNGEE. The CDR3 DNA reads TGTGCCAGCAGCGTTGAGGCTGGGGCAGGTCCCTATAATTCACCCCTCCACTTT. Its translation: CASSVEAGAGPYNSPLHF. The whole variable domain, remainder taken from reference TRBV9 and TRBJ1-6, is DSGVTQTPKHLITATGQRVTLRCSPRSGDLSVYWYQQSLDQGLQFLIQYYNGEERAKGNILERFSAQQFPDLHSELNLSSLELGDSALYFCASSVEAGAGPYNSPLHFGNGTRLTVT.

The chain employs TRBV19 and TRBJ2-7; D is ambiguous. Germline V gene lookup returns CDR1 LNHDA and CDR2 SQIVND (reference sequence). Trimming removed 1 base from V and 1 base from J, with 5 bases in between. The CDR3 runs to 13 residues. CDR3 loop: CASSIGKSYEQYF. Here the CDR3 DNA reads TGTGCCAGTAGTATAGGCAAGTCCTACGAGCAGTACTTC.

This clonotype was seen repeatedly, ten times or more. This chain connects TRBV29-1 to TRBJ1-1; D is undetermined. This CDR3 comprises 13 residues. Germline CDR1 reads SQVTM; CDR2 reads ANQGSEA. Trimming stripped 4 bases from V and 11 bases from J, with 20 bases between. The CDR3 nucleotides read TGCAGCGTTGCTGAGACGGAGGGCCTTGGGGCTTTCTTT. It is translated as CSVAETEGLGAFF.

A single count supports this clonotype. A much larger clone differs by one base, so this may be a read error. For the CDR3, the DNA is TGTGCCAGCAGCCAAGGGCGTGGACGGAGCGAGCAGTACTTC. Protein: CASSQGRGRSEQYF. The chain joins TRBV9 to TRBJ2-7, with D unclear. The V gene's germline CDR1 is SGDLS and CDR2 YYNGEE. The V and J ends lost 4 bases and 6 bases respectively, with 17 bases between them. The CDR3 spans 14 residues.

This clonotype was detected many times. The V gene is TRBV7-8, the J gene TRBJ2-7; D gene unclear. Germline loops: CDR1 SGHVS, CDR2 FQNEAQ. V dropped 8 bases and J dropped 2 bases, with 10 bases sitting between them. CDR3 size: 12 residues. The CDR3 DNA sequence: TGTGCCAGCGCTCGGACCGCCTACGAGCAGTACTTC. This gives the protein CASARTAYEQYF.

This clonotype has ten or more counts. The rearrangement joins TRBV9 to TRBJ1-1, with D possibly matching TRBD1 (6 bases). Per germline, CDR1 SGDLS and CDR2 YYNGEE. V was pared by 4 bases and J by 4 bases, with 17 bases between. The CDR3 spans 15 residues. The CDR3 loop is CASSIQGSSATEAFF. Here the CDR3 DNA reads TGTGCCAGCAGCATACAGGGTAGTTCCGCCACTGAAGCTTTCTTT.

This clonotype was seen repeatedly, ten times or more. This chain connects TRBV5-8 to TRBJ2-7; no reliable D call. This CDR3 has 15 amino acids. Trimming removed 0 bases at V and 0 bases at J, with 10 bases between. Germline V CDR1 and CDR2: SGHTS, YDEGEE. CDR3 bases: TGTGCCAGCAGCTTGGCCGGGCGAAGCTCCTACGAGCAGTACTTC. Amino acid sequence: CASSLAGRSSYEQYF. Full variable domain (remainder filled in from reference TRBV5-8 and TRBJ2-7): EAGVTQSPTHLIKTRGQQATLRCSPISGHTSVYWYQQALGLGLQFLLWYDEGEERNRGNFPPRFSGRQFPNYSSELNVNALELEDSALYLCASSLAGRSSYEQYFGPGTRLTVT.

This clonotype was found many times. V and J are TRBV9 and TRBJ2-3; the D call may be TRBD1 or TRBD2 (5 bases each). Per germline, CDR1 SGDLS and CDR2 YYNGEE. The germline V and J ends were trimmed by 0 bases and 13 bases, with 15 bases remaining between them. The CDR3 is 13 amino acids. The CDR3 DNA reads TGTGCCAGCAGCGTAGTTGGGGACCCTCTTAAGTATTTT. Amino acids: CASSVVGDPLKYF.

This clonotype was seen a handful of times. The CDR3 region has the DNA TGTGCCATCAGTGCGTCGACAGCTAGCACAGATACGCAGTATTTT. Its protein product is CAISASTASTDTQYF. The chain combines TRBV10-3 with TRBJ2-3; possibly TRBD1 for D (5 bases). Trimming pared 4 bases from V and 0 bases from J, leaving 11 bases between. Germline V lookup: CDR1 ENHRY, CDR2 SYGVKD. CDR3 length equals 15 residues.

Concerning this clonotype itself: A read error may account for a junction end that differs from germline. The chain combines TRBV19 with TRBJ2-7; tentatively, D is TRBD2 (5 bases). The V gene's germline CDR1 is LNHDA and CDR2 SQIVND (reference sequence). The CDR3 is made up of 13 amino acids. CDR3 sequence reads: CASSETNLYGQYF. Here the CDR3 DNA reads TGTGCCAGCTCGGAGACTAATCTCTACGGGCAGTACTTC. Filled out from reference TRBV19 and TRBJ2-7, the complete variable domain reads DGGITQSPKYLFRKEGQNVTLSCEQNLNHDAMYWYRQDPGQGLRLIYYSQIVNDFQKGDIAEGYSVSREKKESFPLTVTSAQKNPTAFYLCASSETNLYGQYFGPGTRLTVT.

This chain uses TRBV15 with TRBJ1-1, with TRBD1 matching 8 bases. The germline CDR1 and CDR2 sequences are LNHNV and YYDKDF (reference sequence). The trim removed 4 bases at V and 6 bases at J, leaving 4 bases unmatched. The CDR3 spans 13 residues. The CDR3 DNA is TGTGCCACCAGCATAACAGGGGGGGCTGAAGCTTTCTTT. Its protein product is CATSITGGAEAFF.

This clonotype was counted a few times. CDR3 coding DNA: TGTGCCAGCAGAATAGGACTAGCGGGGGGCGGATACAATGAGCAGTTCTTC. Amino acid sequence: CASRIGLAGGGYNEQFF. The J gene is TRBJ2-1, the V gene TRBV6-1; 14 nucleotides agree with TRBD2. Germline assignment: CDR1 MNHNS and CDR2 SASEGT. V lost 6 bases to trimming and J lost 4 bases; unmatched junction nucleotides: 8. This CDR3 spans 17 amino acids.

A single count supports this clonotype. Because it lacks the conserved phenylalanine or tryptophan at the end, this CDR3 is likely a read error. The DNA is omitted, as the CDR3 cannot be located on it reliably, and the CDR3 follows TCRdb's listing. This rearrangement joins TRBV7-8 to TRBJ2-7; the table's D call TRBD1 went unverified against the DNA. Germline V lookup: CDR1 SGHVS, CDR2 FQNEAQ. The CDR3 is 8 amino acids long, termini counted. CDR3 residues: CASSQGDR.

This clonotype has a count of ten or more. This rearrangement joins TRBV20-1 to TRBJ2-1, with unresolved D. Trimming removed 2 bases from V and 8 bases from J, with 7 bases in between. The V gene's germline CDR1 is DFQATT and CDR2 SNEGSKA (reference sequence). The CDR3 sequence is 11 residues long. The CDR3 nucleotides are TGCAGTGCTAGAAAGGTTTATGAGCAGTTCTTC. Translated: CSARKVYEQFF.

This clonotype has at least ten counts. CDR3 sequence: CASRVDQQHGYTF. The CDR3 coding sequence is TGCGCCAGCAGGGTGGACCAACAGCATGGCTACACCTTC. This chain joins TRBV5-1 and TRBJ1-2, with unresolved D. CDR1 and CDR2 from the germline V gene are SGHRS and YFSETQ. V lost 5 bases to trimming and J lost 6 bases, with 14 bases between them. This CDR3 spans 13 amino acids.

The J gene is TRBJ2-3, the V gene TRBV15; 12 nucleotides line up with TRBD2. Trimming took 3 bases from V and 4 from J; bases not matched to a gene: 5. The germline gives CDR1 LNHNV, CDR2 YYDKDF (reference sequence). This CDR3 contains 16 residues. CDR3 bases: TGTGCCACCAGCAGCACACCTAGCGGGGGGGCAGATACGCAGTATTTT. It is translated as CATSSTPSGGADTQYF. Full variable domain (rest looked up from reference TRBV15 and TRBJ2-3): DAMVIQNPRYQVTQFGKPVTLSCSQTLNHNVMYWYQQKSSQAPKLLFHYYDKDFNNEADTPDNFQSRRPNTSFCFLDIRSPGLGDTAMYLCATSSTPSGGADTQYFGPGTRLTVL.

The J gene is TRBJ1-4, the V gene TRBV24-1, with D possibly TRBD1 on 5 matching bases. The CDR3 is 13 residues long. Trimming removed 5 bases from V and 8 bases from J, with 11 bases in between. The germline CDR1 and CDR2 sequences are KGHDR and SFDVKD. In DNA, the CDR3 is TGTGCCACCAGTGGTGGGGGACGGGAAAAACTGTTTTTT. Encoded protein: CATSGGGREKLFF.

This chain joins TRBV20-1 and TRBJ2-5; 8 bases align to TRBD1. Germline lookup yields CDR1 DFQATT and CDR2 SNEGSKA (reference sequence). J gave up 4 bases and V 6 bases, and 4 bases lay outside the gene matches. CDR3 length: 12 amino acids. Here the CDR3 reads CSARTGRETQYF. In DNA, the CDR3 is TGCAGTGCCCGGACAGGGAGAGAGACCCAGTACTTC.